These 20 T cell receptor beta chains came from one sample sequenced in a study of cytomegalovirus exposure and HLA in healthy donors. The PCR had 60 Vbeta and 13 Jbeta primers. The method was immunoSEQ multiplex PCR; TCRdb's version includes in-frame clones alone and lacks a portion of them. The profile shows some 110,000 clones, more than 80% of them singletons. Sequencing was performed on PBMCs. These receptors came from a young man in good health and CMV-seronegative.

This chain uses TRBV27 with TRBJ1-1, with 7 positions matching TRBD1. The junction had 3 bases not matched to a gene; V was cut back by 7 bases and J by 7 bases. CDR1 MNHEY and CDR2 SMNVEV come from the germline V gene (reference sequence). There are 11 residues in the CDR3. The CDR3 is CASNSGGEAFF. The CDR3 bases are TGTGCCAGCAACTCAGGGGGTGAAGCTTTCTTT.

The CDR3 nucleotides are TGTGCCAGCAGCTCCCGGGACAGAGACGAGCAGTACTTC. Translated: CASSSRDRDEQYF. The chain carries TRBV7-9 and TRBJ2-7; 7 bases match TRBD1. The ends lost 4 bases at V and 5 bases at J; junction bases unmatched: 5. CDR3 length equals 13 residues. Germline V CDR1 and CDR2: SEHNR, FQNEAQ (reference sequence).

The chain recombines TRBV6-5 with TRBJ2-1; TRBD2 agrees at 8 bases. The CDR3 totals 15 residues. V was pared by 2 bases and J by 3 bases, with 3 bases of the junction left unmatched. Germline values: CDR1 MNHEY, CDR2 SVGAGI. For the CDR3, the DNA is TGTGCCAGCAGTTACCGGACTAGCAGCTACAATGAGCAGTTCTTC. Protein product: CASSYRTSSYNEQFF.

The count of this clone is one. The chain is built from TRBV5-5 and TRBJ1-5; TRBD1 matches 8 bases. V was pared by 4 bases and J by 1 base, with 10 bases of the junction left unmatched. Germline CDR1 reads SGHKS; CDR2 reads YYEKEE (reference sequence). This CDR3 has 17 residues. CDR3 DNA: TGTGCCAGCAGCGTCATTCCAGGGGGCATGAGCAATCAGCCCCAGCATTTT. This encodes CASSVIPGGMSNQPQHF.

The genes are TRBV27 and TRBJ1-1, with 10 bases that match TRBD1. J was trimmed by 9 bases and V by 5 bases; bases with no gene match: 6. The CDR3 covers 13 residues. Germline loops: CDR1 MNHEY, CDR2 SMNVEV (reference sequence). CDR3 nucleotide sequence: TGTGCCAGCAGTACGGGACAGGGGACGAAAGCTTTCTTT. Its protein product is CASSTGQGTKAFF.

This clone was found a few times. The chain couples TRBV6-5 to TRBJ1-4; the D gene is possibly TRBD1 (5 bases). The CDR3 consists of 13 residues. The V end was cut by 10 bases, the J end by 8 bases, with 17 bases between. CDR1 is MNHEY, CDR2 SVGAGI, per germline. This CDR3 reads CATKGGEWEKLFF. In DNA form, the CDR3 reads TGTGCCACCAAGGGAGGGGAGTGGGAAAAACTGTTTTTT.

The rearrangement links TRBV10-1 to TRBJ2-2; 13 positions match TRBD2. Germline assignment: CDR1 WNHNN and CDR2 SYGVQD (reference sequence). The CDR3 sequence is 17 residues long. Trimming cost V 5 bases and J 4 bases; bases outside gene matches: 7. In nucleotides, the CDR3 is TGCGCCAGCAGTCCGAGGACTAGCGGGAGAGGCACCGGGGAGCTGTTTTTT. Protein sequence: CASSPRTSGRGTGELFF.

The CDR3 DNA reads TGCGCCAGCAGCTTAAAGGGACAGGGATCAGGCGAGCAGTACTTC. This codes for CASSLKGQGSGEQYF. V and J are TRBV5-1 and TRBJ2-7; TRBD1 matches 9 bases. The V and J ends lost 2 bases and 6 bases, in that order; junction bases with no gene match: 9. CDR1 is SGHRS and CDR2 is YFSETQ in the germline V gene. There are 15 residues in the CDR3.

The chain is built from TRBV5-4 and TRBJ1-1; the D gene is possibly TRBD1 (6 bases). CDR3 length equals 14 residues. Trimming took off 3 bases at V and 14 bases at J, with 23 bases between the two ends. CDR1 SGHNT and CDR2 YYREEE come from the germline V gene (reference sequence). CDR3 bases: TGTGCCAGCAGCTCACAAGCCGTGGGGGCCGAGTTGTTCTTT. Protein product: CASSSQAVGAELFF.

V gene TRBV6-5 combines with J gene TRBJ1-4, with 8 bases matching TRBD1. CDR1 and CDR2 from the germline V gene are MNHEY and SVGAGI. The V segment lost 6 bases and the J segment 6 bases; nucleotides outside the gene matches: 6. The CDR3 has 14 residues. The CDR3 DNA reads as TGTGCCAGCAGATTCGACAGGGGCGATGAAAAACTGTTTTTT. Residues: CASRFDRGDEKLFF.

The genes are TRBV28 and TRBJ1-3; TRBD1 might be the D (5 bases). The CDR3 sequence is 14 residues long. V was shortened by 2 bases and J by 5 bases, with 10 bases between the two germline ends. Germline values: CDR1 MDHEN, CDR2 SYDVKM. CDR3 region: CASSLTQGRNTIYF. In nucleotides, the CDR3 is TGTGCCAGCAGTTTAACCCAGGGCCGAAACACCATATATTTT.

V usage is TRBV19 and J usage is TRBJ2-6, with a possible D match to TRBD1 (6 bases). CDR3 length: 17 residues. From germline, CDR1 is LNHDA and CDR2 SQIVND (reference sequence). Trimming left V 5 bases short and J 0 bases short, with 14 bases between. DNA of the CDR3: TGTGCCAGTAGTCAGGGACACTTGAGCTCTGGGGCCAACGTCCTGACTTTC. It is translated as CASSQGHLSSGANVLTF. The entire variable domain, with the rest obtained from reference TRBV19 and TRBJ2-6, is as follows: DGGITQSPKYLFRKEGQNVTLSCEQNLNHDAMYWYRQDPGQGLRLIYYSQIVNDFQKGDIAEGYSVSREKKESFPLTVTSAQKNPTAFYLCASSQGHLSSGANVLTFGAGSRLTVL.

The J gene is TRBJ2-2, the V gene TRBV5-1, with D perhaps matching TRBD2 (6 bases). The CDR3 spans 16 residues. Per germline, CDR1 SGHRS and CDR2 YFSETQ. V was pared by 0 bases and J by 4 bases, with 13 bases between. For the CDR3, the DNA is TGCGCCAGCAGCTTGGTGGGGGGAGGCGTCACCGGGGAGCTGTTTTTT. Translation gives CASSLVGGGVTGELFF.

The rearrangement joins TRBV5-1 to TRBJ2-2; D might be TRBD2 (5 bases). V gave up 4 bases and J gave up 2 bases, with 12 bases separating them. There are 15 residues in the CDR3. Germline CDR1 and CDR2: SGHRS and YFSETQ. In nucleotides, the CDR3 is TGCGCCAGCAGCCCTTCGGAGGTAAACACCGGGGAGCTGTTTTTT. This codes for CASSPSEVNTGELFF.

The gene calls are TRBV5-4 and TRBJ2-7, with 11 positions matching TRBD2. The CDR3 spans 17 residues. Germline CDR1 reads SGHNT; CDR2 reads YYREEE (reference sequence). V lost 4 bases and J lost 5; bases outside the gene matches: 14. In DNA, the CDR3 is TGTGCCAGCAGCCAAGAACTAGCGGGAGTGGCGGTACACGAGCAGTACTTC. Translating it yields CASSQELAGVAVHEQYF. The full variable domain, in which reference TRBV5-4 and TRBJ2-7 provide the parts outside the CDR3, is ETGVTQSPTHLIKTRGQQVTLRCSSQSGHNTVSWYQQALGQGPQFIFQYYREEENGRGNFPPRFSGLQFPNYSSELNVNALELDDSALYLCASSQELAGVAVHEQYFGPGTRLTVT.

The chain combines TRBV15 with TRBJ2-1; 10 bases match TRBD2. The germline gives CDR1 LNHNV, CDR2 YYDKDF (reference sequence). The CDR3 consists of 17 residues. The ends lost 0 bases at V and 2 bases at J; junction bases unmatched: 4. The CDR3 coding sequence is TGTGCCACCAGCAGAGAAAAAAGCGGGAGGGCCTACAATGAGCAGTTCTTC. Translation: CATSREKSGRAYNEQFF.

The chain employs TRBV4-3 and TRBJ2-7, with a possible D match to TRBD1 (5 bases). The CDR3 is 16 amino acids. Trimming pared 0 bases from V and 1 base from J, leaving 13 bases between. Per germline, CDR1 LGHNA and CDR2 YSLEER. The CDR3: CASSQDRQKGSYEQYF. CDR3 in DNA: TGCGCCAGCAGCCAAGATCGCCAAAAGGGGTCCTACGAGCAGTACTTC.

The CDR3 DNA reads as TGTGCCAGTAGTATAGTTGGGGGCGGCTATGGCTACACCTTC. This translates into CASSIVGGGYGYTF. The V call is TRBV19, the J call TRBJ1-2; a weak D match, TRBD1 (6 bases). CDR1 and CDR2 (germline): LNHDA, SQIVND (reference sequence). CDR3 size: 14 residues. Between the trimmed V and J ends, which lost 1 base and 4 bases, there was a span of 10 bases.

This clone was seen only once. The chain is built from TRBV4-3 and TRBJ1-2; D is unresolved. There are 15 residues in the CDR3. V was clipped by 0 bases and J by 5 bases, with 13 bases between them. Germline CDR1 is LGHNA and CDR2 is YSLEER. The chain's CDR3 is CASSQDRVGGYGYTF. The DNA for the CDR3 is TGCGCCAGCAGCCAAGATCGGGTGGGCGGGTATGGCTACACCTTC.

The chain combines TRBV28 with TRBJ1-6; D might be TRBD1 (5 bases). Germline V lookup: CDR1 MDHEN, CDR2 SYDVKM. The CDR3 is made up of 16 amino acids. V was pared by 7 bases and J by 6 bases, with 19 bases between. The CDR3 DNA follows: TGTGCCAGCACCACCTTCGGGGGGGTCGCTAATTCACCCCTCCACTTT. Translating it yields CASTTFGGVANSPLHF.